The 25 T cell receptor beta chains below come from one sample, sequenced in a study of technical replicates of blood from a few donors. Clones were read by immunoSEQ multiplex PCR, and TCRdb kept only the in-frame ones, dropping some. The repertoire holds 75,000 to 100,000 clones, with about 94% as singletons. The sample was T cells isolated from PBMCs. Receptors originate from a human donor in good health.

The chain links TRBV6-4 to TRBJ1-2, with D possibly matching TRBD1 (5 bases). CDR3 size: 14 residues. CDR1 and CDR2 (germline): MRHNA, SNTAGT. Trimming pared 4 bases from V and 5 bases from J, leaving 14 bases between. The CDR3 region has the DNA TGTGCCAGCAGTGTGGAGGGGCAGGGTTATGGCTACACCTTC. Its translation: CASSVEGQGYGYTF.

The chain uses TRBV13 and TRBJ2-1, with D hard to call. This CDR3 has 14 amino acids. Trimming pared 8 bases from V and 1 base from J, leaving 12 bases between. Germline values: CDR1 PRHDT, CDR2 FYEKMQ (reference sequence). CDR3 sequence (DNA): TGTGCCAGCCGGCTAGGATCTTCCTACAATGAGCAGTTCTTC. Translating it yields CASRLGSSYNEQFF.

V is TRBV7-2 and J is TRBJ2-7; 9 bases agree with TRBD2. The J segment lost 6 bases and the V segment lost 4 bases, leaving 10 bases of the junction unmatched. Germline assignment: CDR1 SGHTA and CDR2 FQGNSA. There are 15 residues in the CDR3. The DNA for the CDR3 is TGTGCCAGCAGCTCGTCGATCTTAGCGGGAGTCGAGCAGTACTTC. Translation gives CASSSSILAGVEQYF.

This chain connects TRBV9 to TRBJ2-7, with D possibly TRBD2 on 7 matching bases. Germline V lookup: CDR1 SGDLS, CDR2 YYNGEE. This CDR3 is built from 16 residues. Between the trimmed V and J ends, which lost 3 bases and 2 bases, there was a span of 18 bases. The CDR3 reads CASSGQDGLVPYEQYF. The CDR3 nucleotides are TGTGCCAGCAGCGGACAGGACGGACTAGTCCCCTACGAGCAGTACTTC.

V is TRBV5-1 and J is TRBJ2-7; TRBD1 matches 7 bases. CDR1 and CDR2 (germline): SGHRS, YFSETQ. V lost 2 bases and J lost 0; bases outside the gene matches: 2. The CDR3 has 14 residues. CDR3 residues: CASSFTGASYEQYF. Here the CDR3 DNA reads TGCGCCAGCAGCTTTACAGGGGCCTCCTACGAGCAGTACTTC.

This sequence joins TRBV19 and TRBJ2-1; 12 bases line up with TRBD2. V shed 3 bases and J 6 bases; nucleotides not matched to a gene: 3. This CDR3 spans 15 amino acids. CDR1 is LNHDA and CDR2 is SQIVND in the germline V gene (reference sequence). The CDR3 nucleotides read TGTGCCAGTAGTATCCTAGCGGGAGGGAGCAATGAGCAGTTCTTC. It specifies CASSILAGGSNEQFF.

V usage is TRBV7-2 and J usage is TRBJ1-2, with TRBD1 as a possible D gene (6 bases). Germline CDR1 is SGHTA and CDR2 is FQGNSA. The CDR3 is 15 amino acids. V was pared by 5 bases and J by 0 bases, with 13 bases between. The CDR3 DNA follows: TGTGCCAGCAGCGCGAAGGGGGGGTCTAACTATGGCTACACCTTC. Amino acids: CASSAKGGSNYGYTF.

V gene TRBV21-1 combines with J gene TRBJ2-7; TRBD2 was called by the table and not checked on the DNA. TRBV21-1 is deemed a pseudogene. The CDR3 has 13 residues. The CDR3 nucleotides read TGTGCCAGCAGCAAAGTATCCGAGGGTGAGCAGTACTTC. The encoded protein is CASSKVSEGEQYF.

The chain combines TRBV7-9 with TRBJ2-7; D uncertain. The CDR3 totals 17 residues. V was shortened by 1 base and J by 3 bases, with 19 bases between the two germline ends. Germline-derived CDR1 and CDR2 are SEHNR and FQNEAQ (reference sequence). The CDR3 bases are TGTGCCAGCAGCTTAGTCACCGAAGAAACTCTTGTCTACGAGCAGTACTTC. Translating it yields CASSLVTEETLVYEQYF.

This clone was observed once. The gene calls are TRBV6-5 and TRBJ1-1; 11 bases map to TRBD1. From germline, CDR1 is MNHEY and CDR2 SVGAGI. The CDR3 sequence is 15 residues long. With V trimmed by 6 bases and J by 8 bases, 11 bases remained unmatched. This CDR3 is CASRGSGTGGVEAFF. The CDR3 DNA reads TGTGCCAGCAGAGGATCCGGGACAGGGGGAGTAGAAGCTTTCTTT.

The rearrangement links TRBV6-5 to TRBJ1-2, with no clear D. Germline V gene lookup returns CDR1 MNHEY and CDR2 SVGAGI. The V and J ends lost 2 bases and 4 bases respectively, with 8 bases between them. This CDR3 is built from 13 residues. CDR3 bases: TGTGCCAGCAGTTACGTACAGAGCTATGGCTACACCTTC. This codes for CASSYVQSYGYTF.

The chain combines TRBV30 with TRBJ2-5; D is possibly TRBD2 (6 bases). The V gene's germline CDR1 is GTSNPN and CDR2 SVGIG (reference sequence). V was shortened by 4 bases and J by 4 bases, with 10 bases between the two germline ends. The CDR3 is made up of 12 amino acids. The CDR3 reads CAWKEGPETQYF. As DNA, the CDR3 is TGTGCCTGGAAGGAGGGCCCAGAGACCCAGTACTTC.

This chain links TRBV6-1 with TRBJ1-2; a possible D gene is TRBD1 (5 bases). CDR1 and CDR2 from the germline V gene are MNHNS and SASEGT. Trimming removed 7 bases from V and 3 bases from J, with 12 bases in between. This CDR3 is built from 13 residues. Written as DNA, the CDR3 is TGTGCCAGCAATATACAGGAATACTATGGCTACACCTTC. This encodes CASNIQEYYGYTF.

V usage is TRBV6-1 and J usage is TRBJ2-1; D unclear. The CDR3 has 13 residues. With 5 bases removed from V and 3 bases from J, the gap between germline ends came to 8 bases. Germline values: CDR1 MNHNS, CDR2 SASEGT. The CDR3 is CASSSFSYNEQFF. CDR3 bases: TGTGCCAGCAGTTCCTTTAGCTACAATGAGCAGTTCTTC.

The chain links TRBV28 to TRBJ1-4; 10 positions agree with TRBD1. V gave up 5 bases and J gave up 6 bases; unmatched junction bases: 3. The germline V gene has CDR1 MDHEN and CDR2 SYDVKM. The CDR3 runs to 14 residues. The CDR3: CASSDRGRDEKLFF. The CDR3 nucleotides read TGTGCCAGCAGTGACAGGGGGCGGGATGAAAAACTGTTTTTT.

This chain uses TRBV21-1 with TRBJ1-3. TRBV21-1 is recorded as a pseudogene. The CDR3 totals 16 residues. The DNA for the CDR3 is TGTGCCAGCAGATTGAAACTACAACACGCACGAAACACCATATATTTT. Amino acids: CASRLKLQHARNTIYF.

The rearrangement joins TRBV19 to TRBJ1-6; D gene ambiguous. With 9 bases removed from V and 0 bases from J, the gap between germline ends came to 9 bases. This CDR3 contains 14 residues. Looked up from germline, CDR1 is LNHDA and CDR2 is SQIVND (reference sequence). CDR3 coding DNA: TGTGCCAGCGACCGGAGCTCCTATAATTCACCCCTCCACTTT. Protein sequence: CASDRSSYNSPLHF. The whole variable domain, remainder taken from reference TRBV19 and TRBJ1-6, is DGGITQSPKYLFRKEGQNVTLSCEQNLNHDAMYWYRQDPGQGLRLIYYSQIVNDFQKGDIAEGYSVSREKKESFPLTVTSAQKNPTAFYLCASDRSSYNSPLHFGNGTRLTVT.

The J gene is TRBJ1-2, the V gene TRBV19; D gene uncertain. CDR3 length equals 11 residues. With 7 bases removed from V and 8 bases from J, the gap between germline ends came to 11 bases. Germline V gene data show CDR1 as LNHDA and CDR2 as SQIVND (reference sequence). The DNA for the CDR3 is TGTGCCAGTAAAGCCGGGAGCGGCTACACCTTC. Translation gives CASKAGSGYTF.

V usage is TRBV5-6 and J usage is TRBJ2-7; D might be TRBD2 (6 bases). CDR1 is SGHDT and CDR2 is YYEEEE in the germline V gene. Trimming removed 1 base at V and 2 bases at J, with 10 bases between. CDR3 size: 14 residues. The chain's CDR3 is CASSLSGRPYEQYF. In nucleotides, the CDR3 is TGTGCCAGCAGCTTGTCCGGGAGACCCTACGAGCAGTACTTC. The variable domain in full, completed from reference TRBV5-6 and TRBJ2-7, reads DAGVTQSPTHLIKTRGQQVTLRCSPKSGHDTVSWYQQALGQGPQFIFQYYEEEERQRGNFPDRFSGHQFPNYSSELNVNALLLGDSALYLCASSLSGRPYEQYFGPGTRLTVT.

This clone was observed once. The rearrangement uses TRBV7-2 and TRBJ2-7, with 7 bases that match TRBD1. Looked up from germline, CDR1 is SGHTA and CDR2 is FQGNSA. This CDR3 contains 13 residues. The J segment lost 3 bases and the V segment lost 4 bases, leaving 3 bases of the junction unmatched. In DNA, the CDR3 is TGTGCCAGCAGCTCAGGGACAGACTACGAGCAGTACTTC. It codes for CASSSGTDYEQYF.

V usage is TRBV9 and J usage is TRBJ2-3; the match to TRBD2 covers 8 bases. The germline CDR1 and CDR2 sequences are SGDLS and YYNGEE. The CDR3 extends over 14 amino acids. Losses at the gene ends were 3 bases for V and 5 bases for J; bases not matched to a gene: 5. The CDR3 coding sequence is TGTGCCAGCAGCGCTGGACTAGCCGAAGATACGCAGTATTTT. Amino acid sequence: CASSAGLAEDTQYF.

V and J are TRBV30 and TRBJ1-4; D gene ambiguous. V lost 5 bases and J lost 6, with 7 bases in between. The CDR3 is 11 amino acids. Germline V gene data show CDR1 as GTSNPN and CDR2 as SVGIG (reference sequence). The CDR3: CAWWGDEKLFF. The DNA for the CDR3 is TGTGCCTGGTGGGGAGATGAAAAACTGTTTTTT.

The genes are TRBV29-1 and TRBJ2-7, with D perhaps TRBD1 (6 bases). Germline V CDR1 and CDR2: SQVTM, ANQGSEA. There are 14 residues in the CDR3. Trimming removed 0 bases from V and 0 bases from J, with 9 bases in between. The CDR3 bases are TGCAGCGTTGAAGACTGGGACACCTCCTACGAGCAGTACTTC. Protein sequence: CSVEDWDTSYEQYF.

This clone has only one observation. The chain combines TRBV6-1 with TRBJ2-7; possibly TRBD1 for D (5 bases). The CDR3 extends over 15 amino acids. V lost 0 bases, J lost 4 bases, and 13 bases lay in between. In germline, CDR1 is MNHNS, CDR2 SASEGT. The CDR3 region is CASSEAYDSFYEQYF. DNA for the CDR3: TGTGCCAGCAGTGAAGCATACGACAGTTTTTACGAGCAGTACTTC.

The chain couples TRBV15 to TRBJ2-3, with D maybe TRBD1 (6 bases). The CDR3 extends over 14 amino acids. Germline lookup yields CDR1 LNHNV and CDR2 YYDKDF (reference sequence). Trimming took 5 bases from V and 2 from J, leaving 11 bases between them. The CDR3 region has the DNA TGTGCCACCAGCCCAGGGGTTTCCACAGATACGCAGTATTTT. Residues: CATSPGVSTDTQYF.